This T cell receptor beta chain is drawn from a study of molecular identifiers for immune sequencing clone quantification. Study context: Within a replicate experiment, RNA obtained from either around 20,000 or 99,000 naive CD8 cells was divided into five aliquots, and four of those aliquots were then sequenced.

Germline CDR1 is ENHRY and CDR2 is SYGVKD. The length of the CDR3 is 14 residues. Sorting isolated naive CD8 T cells as CD8+CD4-CCR7+CD45RA+ events. Previously described methods with listed TCR primers produced the bulk TCR libraries. One entry per CDR3 protein, called by TCRdb with MiXCR from the PCR reads. The profile shows about 510,000 distinct CDR3 sequences, 20% to 25% of them singletons. In the case of this clonotype: The antigen is unknown. A much larger clone sits a single nucleotide away, making a read error possible.

Study-level points and caveats: Identical TCR molecules sharing a barcode could underestimate highly expanded clone sizes.

The receptor was derived from a human donor in good health. Some libraries in this study had Jurkat cell RNA spiked in. The material sequenced was naive CD8+ T cells from blood, with Jurkat cell RNA spiked in. The sample's subset: FACS-sorted CD8+CD4-CCR7+CD45RA+ naive T cells. The chain uses TRBV10-3 and TRBJ1-4; 10 bases agree with TRBD1. CDR3 loop: CAIRGTGAGEKLVF. The CDR3 coding sequence is TGTGCCATCAGAGGGACAGGGGCAGGAGAAAAACTGGTTTTT.